Below, 21 T cell receptor beta chains from the same sample are listed, as sequenced in a study of immune reconstitution after stem cell transplant in scleroderma. TCRdb fed the RT-PCR reads into MiXCR, producing one record per CDR3 protein. The repertoire holds about 2,300 distinct CDR3 sequences, 6% to 6.5% seen once, with approximately 22% in the top ten. The specimen was obtained before or after autologous hematopoietic stem cell transplantation (not recorded which). The receptors derive from a female donor with systemic sclerosis.

Relative to its sample, this clonotype is medium-sized. The chain carries TRBV6-2 or TRBV6-3 and TRBJ2-7; the D gene is possibly TRBD1 (5 bases). The germline CDR1 and CDR2 sequences are MNHEY and SVGEGT. V lost 7 bases, J lost 2 bases, and 15 bases lay in between. This CDR3 is built from 14 residues. DNA for the CDR3: TGTGCCAGCACCCGACCGACAGCCCCCTACGAGCAGTACTTC. Its translation: CASTRPTAPYEQYF.

The chain employs TRBV18 and TRBJ1-4; D perhaps matches TRBD1 (5 bases). Per germline, CDR1 KGHSH and CDR2 LQKENI. The germline V and J ends were trimmed by 2 bases and 12 bases, with 13 bases remaining between them. The CDR3 sequence is 13 residues long. CDR3 in amino acids: CASSPSGQVELFF. In DNA, the CDR3 is TGTGCCAGCTCACCATCGGGGCAGGTGGAACTGTTTTTT.

The genes are TRBV5-5 and TRBJ1-2, with D perhaps matching TRBD1 (6 bases). Per the germline V gene, CDR1 is SGHKS and CDR2 is YYEKEE (reference sequence). This CDR3 contains 13 residues. Trimming shortened V by 4 bases and J by 4 bases, and 11 bases separated the two germline ends. The CDR3 nucleotides read TGTGCCAGCAGCGTACAGGGTGCCTATGGCTACACCTTC. It translates to CASSVQGAYGYTF.

This clonotype is deemed medium-sized. This may be a read error, as it is one base from a much larger clone. The CDR3 loop reads CASSSRGGGYAF. The CDR3 bases are TGTGCCAGCAGTTCGCGAGGCGGTGGCTACGCCTTC. The V gene is TRBV7-2, the J gene TRBJ1-2; D gene unclear. Germline assignment: CDR1 SGHTA and CDR2 FQGNSA. The CDR3 runs 12 residues.

The V call is TRBV29-1, the J call TRBJ2-7; the match to TRBD2 covers 10 bases. Trimming took 7 bases from V and 2 from J; bases not matched to a gene: 8. The CDR3 sequence is 14 residues long. CDR1 and CDR2 (germline): SQVTM, ANQGSEA. The CDR3 reads CSGISGRIPYEQYF. For the CDR3, the DNA is TGCAGCGGTATTAGCGGGAGGATCCCCTACGAGCAGTACTTC.

This rearrangement joins TRBV11-2 to TRBJ2-7; 11 nucleotides line up with TRBD2. J was trimmed by 2 bases and V by 1 base; bases with no gene match: 4. Germline V gene lookup returns CDR1 SGHAT and CDR2 FQNNGV. The CDR3 consists of 16 residues. For the CDR3, the DNA is TGTGCCAGCAGCTTAGGCGGTAGCGGGGGGGCCTACGAGCAGTACTTC. It codes for CASSLGGSGGAYEQYF.

By share, this clonotype counts as medium-sized. This chain connects TRBV6-1 to TRBJ2-3, with TRBD2 matching 8 bases. Germline trimming cut 1 base from V and 5 bases from J; bases unmatched to any gene: 8. CDR1 and CDR2 from the germline V gene are MNHNS and SASEGT. CDR3 size: 16 residues. CDR3 sequence reads: CASSEGASGWVDTQYF. In DNA form, the CDR3 reads TGTGCCAGCAGTGAAGGGGCTAGCGGGTGGGTAGATACGCAGTATTTT.

This clonotype is medium-sized in the sample. The rearrangement links TRBV7-2 to TRBJ2-4, with D possibly matching TRBD1 (6 bases). The germline V and J ends were trimmed by 10 bases and 0 bases, with 19 bases remaining between them. The CDR3 covers 16 residues. The germline V gene encodes CDR1 SGHTA and CDR2 FQGNSA. The CDR3 spells CATLGQPLLAKNIQYF. CDR3 bases: TGTGCCACTCTAGGACAGCCTCTACTAGCCAAAAACATTCAGTACTTC. The full variable domain, in which reference TRBV7-2 and TRBJ2-4 provide the parts outside the CDR3, is GAGVSQSPSNKVTEKGKDVELRCDPISGHTALYWYRQSLGQGLEFLIYFQGNSAPDKSGLPSDRFSAERTGGSVSTLTIQRTQQEDSAVYLCATLGQPLLAKNIQYFGAGTRLSVL.

By sample fraction, this clonotype is medium-sized. The V and J genes are TRBV7-9 and TRBJ2-3; D uncertain. V was pared by 3 bases and J by 1 base, with 5 bases between. This CDR3 contains 13 residues. Germline V gives CDR1 SEHNR, CDR2 FQNEAQ (reference sequence). CDR3 residues: CASSFRGTDTQYF. The CDR3 coding sequence is TGTGCCAGCAGCTTCCGGGGCACAGATACGCAGTATTTT.

This clonotype was picked up a small number of times. The DNA for the CDR3 is TGTGCCTGGAGTGGAGGGGCCCCCTCTGGAAACACCATATATTTT. This codes for CAWSGGAPSGNTIYF. The chain is built from TRBV30 and TRBJ1-3; tentative D call: TRBD1 (5 bases). The CDR3 is 15 amino acids. V gave up 1 base and J gave up 0 bases, with 10 bases separating them. The germline gives CDR1 GTSNPN, CDR2 SVGIG (reference sequence).

V is TRBV24-1 and J is TRBJ2-5; 9 positions match TRBD1. The V segment lost 4 bases and the J segment 5 bases; nucleotides outside the gene matches: 10. CDR1 and CDR2 (germline): KGHDR, SFDVKD. This CDR3 region has 16 residues. The CDR3 spells CATSDSGTGFGETQYF. The CDR3 nucleotides are TGTGCCACCAGTGACTCCGGGACAGGGTTCGGGGAGACCCAGTACTTC.

The chain is built from TRBV10-3 and TRBJ1-5; D might be TRBD1 (5 bases). V was clipped by 3 bases and J by 4 bases, with 7 bases between them. Germline loops: CDR1 ENHRY, CDR2 SYGVKD. The CDR3 loop spans 13 amino acids. CDR3 sequence reads: CAISDGGNQPQHF. DNA for the CDR3: TGTGCCATCAGTGACGGGGGAAATCAGCCCCAGCATTTT.

This clonotype ranks as medium-sized. The rearrangement uses TRBV29-1 and TRBJ1-5; no clear D. V was clipped by 5 bases and J by 0 bases, with 11 bases between them. The CDR3 consists of 14 residues. CDR1 and CDR2 from the germline V gene are SQVTM and ANQGSEA. CDR3 in amino acids: CSVLAEDSNQPQHF. The CDR3 DNA reads TGCAGCGTTTTGGCAGAAGATAGCAATCAGCCCCAGCATTTT.

This clonotype is deemed medium-sized. The V and J genes are TRBV7-2 and TRBJ1-1; no definite D call. Germline values: CDR1 SGHTA, CDR2 FQGNSA. The CDR3 is 14 residues long. Trimming cost V 2 bases and J 2 bases, with 9 bases left between them. DNA for the CDR3: TGTGCCAGCAGCTTAATTGGCCAAAACACTGAAGCTTTCTTT. Protein sequence: CASSLIGQNTEAFF.

V gene TRBV5-6 combines with J gene TRBJ1-5; perhaps TRBD1 as D (5 bases). CDR1 and CDR2 (germline): SGHDT, YYEEEE. The CDR3 has 12 residues. The ends were cut back, 4 bases at V and 5 bases at J, with 7 bases in the middle. The DNA for the CDR3 is TGTGCCAGCAGCGCGGGGGATCAGCCCCAGCATTTT. It codes for CASSAGDQPQHF.

The chain employs TRBV5-1 and TRBJ1-2; no clear D gene. Germline-derived CDR1 and CDR2 are SGHRS and YFSETQ. Deletions cut 0 bases from V and 1 base from J, with 4 bases between. The CDR3 extends over 13 amino acids. CDR3 DNA: TGCGCCAGCAGCTTGGACAGTAACTATGGCTACACCTTC. Its protein is CASSLDSNYGYTF.

The J gene is TRBJ1-1, the V gene TRBV3-1; TRBD1 might be the D (6 bases). Germline V gives CDR1 LGHDT, CDR2 YNNKEL (reference sequence). The CDR3 spans 19 residues. Trimming cost V 0 bases and J 0 bases, with 20 bases left between them. The CDR3 DNA follows: TGTGCCAGCAGCCAAGAAAGAGTCGAAGGGGGAAGCCTGAACACTGAAGCTTTCTTT. Translating it yields CASSQERVEGGSLNTEAFF.

This clonotype qualifies as medium-sized. The DNA for the CDR3 is TGTGCCAGCACCCGGGACACCCGCTCCTACGAGCAGTACTTC. This codes for CASTRDTRSYEQYF. The chain links TRBV5-5 to TRBJ2-7, with a possible D match to TRBD1 (6 bases). Trimming left V 6 bases short and J 0 bases short, with 13 bases between. This CDR3 is 14 amino acids long. CDR1 is SGHKS, CDR2 YYEKEE, per germline (reference sequence).

The chain couples TRBV5-1 to TRBJ2-2, with 9 bases aligning to TRBD1. This CDR3 contains 16 residues. V lost 1 base, J lost 3 bases, and 4 bases stayed unmatched. In germline, CDR1 is SGHRS, CDR2 YFSETQ. The CDR3 is CASSLQGQGDTGELFF. The CDR3 bases are TGCGCCAGCAGCTTGCAGGGACAGGGAGACACCGGGGAGCTGTTTTTT.

The chain combines TRBV13 with TRBJ2-5, with D unresolved. Germline lookup yields CDR1 PRHDT and CDR2 FYEKMQ (reference sequence). Trimming stripped 7 bases from V and 2 bases from J, with 17 bases between. The length of the CDR3 is 15 residues. The CDR3 DNA sequence: TGTGCCAGCAACTCCTGGGCGGCGCTACAAGAGACCCAGTACTTC. Protein sequence: CASNSWAALQETQYF.

This chain connects TRBV4-2 to TRBJ1-1, with D possibly being TRBD1 (5 bases). The germline V gene encodes CDR1 LGHNA and CDR2 YNFKEQ. V dropped 5 bases and J dropped 8 bases, with 15 bases sitting between them. The CDR3 is 13 residues long. The CDR3 region is CASSEPGTAEAFF. CDR3 nucleotide sequence: TGTGCCAGCAGCGAGCCCGGGACGGCCGAAGCTTTCTTT.